This T cell receptor (beta chain) was sequenced in a study of Graves' ophthalmopathy and Graves' hyperthyroidism. Study summary: Peripheral blood collection took place at initial diagnosis, before any treatment.

Germline V gene sequence: CDR1 MNHEY, CDR2 SVGAGI. The V end was cut by 6 bases, the J end by 0 bases, with 2 bases between. The CDR3 spans 11 residues. This clonotype was seen ten or more times. The diagnostic workup employed clinical symptoms, serum thyroxine, TRAb, thyroid ultrasound and orbital computed tomography. Researchers took RNA transcripts and amplified TCR beta CDR3 regions from them. RT-PCR was first run with HTBI primers, then multiplex PCR in a second round. TCRdb reprocessed the multiplex PCR reads via MiXCR and lists one record per CDR3 protein. Here the sample spans 300,000 to 500,000 distinct CDR3 sequences, approximately 15% being singletons.

This receptor was obtained from a woman between 18 and 29 years old with stable Graves' hyperthyroidism. Input material: peripheral blood. The chain combines TRBV6-5 with TRBJ1-1; D is unclear. CDR3 in DNA: TGTGCCAGCAGGGTGAACACTGAAGCTTTCTTT. Protein product: CASRVNTEAFF.